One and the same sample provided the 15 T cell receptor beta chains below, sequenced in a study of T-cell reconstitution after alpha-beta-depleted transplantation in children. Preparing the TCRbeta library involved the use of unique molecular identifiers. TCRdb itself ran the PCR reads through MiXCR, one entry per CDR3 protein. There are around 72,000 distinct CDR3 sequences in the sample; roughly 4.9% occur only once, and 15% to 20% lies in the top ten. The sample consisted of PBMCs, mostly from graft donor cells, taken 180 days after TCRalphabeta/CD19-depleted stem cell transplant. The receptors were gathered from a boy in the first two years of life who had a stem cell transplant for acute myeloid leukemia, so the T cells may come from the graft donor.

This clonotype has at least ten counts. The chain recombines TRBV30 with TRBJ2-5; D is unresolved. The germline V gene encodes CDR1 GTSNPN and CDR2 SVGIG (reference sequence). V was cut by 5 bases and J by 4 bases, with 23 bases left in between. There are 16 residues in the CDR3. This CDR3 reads CAWVLGQKGKGETQYF. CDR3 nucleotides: TGTGCCTGGGTCCTCGGCCAGAAGGGAAAGGGAGAGACCCAGTACTTC.

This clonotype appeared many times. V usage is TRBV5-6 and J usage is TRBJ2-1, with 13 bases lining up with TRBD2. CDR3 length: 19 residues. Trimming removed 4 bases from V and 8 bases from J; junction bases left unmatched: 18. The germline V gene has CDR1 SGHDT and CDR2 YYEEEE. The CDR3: CASSPLSYPGLAGWYEQFF. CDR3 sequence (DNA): TGTGCCAGCAGCCCGTTATCTTACCCGGGACTAGCGGGGTGGTATGAGCAGTTCTTC.

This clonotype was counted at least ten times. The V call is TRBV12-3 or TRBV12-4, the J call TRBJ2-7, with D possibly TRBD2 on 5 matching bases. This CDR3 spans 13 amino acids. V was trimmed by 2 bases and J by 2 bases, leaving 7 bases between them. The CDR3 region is CASSLSGTYEQYV. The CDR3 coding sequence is TGTGCCAGCAGTTTAAGCGGAACCTACGAGCAGTACGTC.

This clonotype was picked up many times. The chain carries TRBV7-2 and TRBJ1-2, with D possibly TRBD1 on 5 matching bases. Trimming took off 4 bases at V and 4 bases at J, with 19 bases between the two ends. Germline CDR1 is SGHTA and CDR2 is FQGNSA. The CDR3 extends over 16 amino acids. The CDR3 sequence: CASSSPPLGRGYGYTF. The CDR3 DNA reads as TGTGCCAGCAGCTCCCCGCCTCTGGGGCGGGGCTATGGCTACACCTTC. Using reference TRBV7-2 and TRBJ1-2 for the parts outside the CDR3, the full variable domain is GAGVSQSPSNKVTEKGKDVELRCDPISGHTALYWYRQSLGQGLEFLIYFQGNSAPDKSGLPSDRFSAERTGGSVSTLTIQRTQQEDSAVYLCASSSPPLGRGYGYTFGSGTRLTVV.

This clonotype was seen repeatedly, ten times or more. CDR3: CASSLGKGNTQYF. The CDR3 DNA follows: TGTGCCAGCAGCTTAGGAAAGGGAAATACGCAGTATTTT. V and J are TRBV7-2 and TRBJ2-3; D uncertain. V lost 1 base and J lost 7, with 9 bases in between. The CDR3 consists of 13 residues. Germline V gene sequence: CDR1 SGHTA, CDR2 FQGNSA.

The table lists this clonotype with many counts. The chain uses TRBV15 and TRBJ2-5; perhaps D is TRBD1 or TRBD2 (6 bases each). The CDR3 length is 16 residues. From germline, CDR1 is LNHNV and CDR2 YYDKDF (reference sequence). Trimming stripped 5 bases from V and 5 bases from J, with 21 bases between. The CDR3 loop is CATSGTGRSGLETQYF. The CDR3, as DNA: TGTGCCACCAGCGGAACAGGGAGGTCAGGTCTGGAGACCCAGTACTTC.

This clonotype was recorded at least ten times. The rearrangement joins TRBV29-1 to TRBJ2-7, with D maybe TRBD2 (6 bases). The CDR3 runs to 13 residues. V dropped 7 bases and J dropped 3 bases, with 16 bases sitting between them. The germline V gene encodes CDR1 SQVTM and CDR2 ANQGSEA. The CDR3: CSAWGRTDYEQYF. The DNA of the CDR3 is TGCAGCGCCTGGGGGAGGACCGACTACGAGCAGTACTTC.

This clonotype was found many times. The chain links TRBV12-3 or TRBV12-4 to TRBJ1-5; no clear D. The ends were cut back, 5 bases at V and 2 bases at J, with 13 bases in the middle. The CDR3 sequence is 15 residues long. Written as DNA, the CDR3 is TGTGCCAGCAGTAAACACGGCGCGGGCAATCAGCCCCAGCATTTT. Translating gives CASSKHGAGNQPQHF.

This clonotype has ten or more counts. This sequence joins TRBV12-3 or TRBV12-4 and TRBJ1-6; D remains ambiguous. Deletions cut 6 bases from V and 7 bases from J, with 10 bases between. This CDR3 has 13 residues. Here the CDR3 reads CASSPIRNSPLHF. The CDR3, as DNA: TGTGCCAGCAGCCCCATTAGAAATTCACCCCTCCACTTT.

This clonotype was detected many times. The CDR3 bases are TGTGCCAGCTCACCACCGGGATTCACCGGGGAGCTGTTTTTT. Translated, it gives CASSPPGFTGELFF. The rearrangement uses TRBV18 and TRBJ2-2; no definite D call. The CDR3 covers 14 residues. V gave up 0 bases and J gave up 4 bases, with 6 bases separating them. Germline V gene lookup returns CDR1 KGHSH and CDR2 LQKENI.

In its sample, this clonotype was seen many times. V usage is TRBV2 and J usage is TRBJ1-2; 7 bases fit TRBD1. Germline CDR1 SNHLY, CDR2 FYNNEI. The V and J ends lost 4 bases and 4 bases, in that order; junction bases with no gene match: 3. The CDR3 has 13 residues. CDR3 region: CASSVDRVYGYTF. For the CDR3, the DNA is TGTGCCAGCAGTGTAGACAGGGTCTATGGCTACACCTTC.

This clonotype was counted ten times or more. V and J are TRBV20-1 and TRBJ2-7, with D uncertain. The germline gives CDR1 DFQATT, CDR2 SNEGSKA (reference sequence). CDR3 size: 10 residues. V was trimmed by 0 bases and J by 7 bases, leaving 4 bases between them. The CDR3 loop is CSARDGEQYV. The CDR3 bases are TGCAGTGCTAGAGATGGGGAGCAGTACGTC.

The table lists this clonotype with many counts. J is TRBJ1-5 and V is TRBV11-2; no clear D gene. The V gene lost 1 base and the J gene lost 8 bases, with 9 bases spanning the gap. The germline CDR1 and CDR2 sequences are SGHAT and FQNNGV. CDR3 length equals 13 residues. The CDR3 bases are TGTGCCAGCAGCTTAGGGCCTAGGGAGCCCCAGCATTTT. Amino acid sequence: CASSLGPREPQHF. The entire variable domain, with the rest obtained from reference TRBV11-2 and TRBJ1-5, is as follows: EAGVAQSPRYKIIEKRQSVAFWCNPISGHATLYWYQQILGQGPKLLIQFQNNGVVDDSQLPKDRFSAERLKGVDSTLKIQPAKLEDSAVYLCASSLGPREPQHFGDGTRLSIL.

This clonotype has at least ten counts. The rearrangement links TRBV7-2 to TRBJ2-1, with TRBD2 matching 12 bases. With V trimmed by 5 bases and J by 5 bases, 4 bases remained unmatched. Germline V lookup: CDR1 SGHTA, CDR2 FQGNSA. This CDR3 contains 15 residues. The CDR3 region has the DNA TGTGCCAGCAGCCTTGGACTAGCGGGGAACAATGAGCAGTTCTTC. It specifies CASSLGLAGNNEQFF.

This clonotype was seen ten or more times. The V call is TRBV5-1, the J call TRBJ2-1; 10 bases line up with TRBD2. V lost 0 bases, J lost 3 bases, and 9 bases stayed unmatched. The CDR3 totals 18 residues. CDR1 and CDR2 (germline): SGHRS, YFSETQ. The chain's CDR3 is CASSLDPAGGLVYNEQFF. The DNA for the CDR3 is TGCGCCAGCAGCTTGGACCCAGCGGGGGGGCTGGTCTACAATGAGCAGTTCTTC.